Listed below are T cell receptor beta chains from one sample, sequenced in a study of CXCR3-negative and CXCR3-positive naive CD8 T cells. Each CDR3 protein gets one entry in TCRdb, which reprocessed the 5' RACE reads and gives no DNA. The sample features around 90,000 distinct CDR3 sequences, with roughly 1.1% in its top ten. The sequenced sample was naive CXCR3- CD8+ T cells from blood. The source is a human donor in good health. Some clones in this sample may be carry-over from other donors' samples. CDR3s include the opening cysteine and the closing phenylalanine or tryptophan. The order of the fields is J gene, CDR3 length, V gene, CDR3 protein.

j_call: TRBJ1-5
cdr3_length: 12
v_call: TRBV29-1
cdr3_aa: CSAQQGGQPQHF

j_call: TRBJ2-3
cdr3_length: 17
v_call: TRBV20-1
cdr3_aa: CSARDLSSGGDTDTQYF

j_call: TRBJ2-5
cdr3_length: 13
v_call: TRBV29-1
cdr3_aa: CSGRGTGEETQYF

j_call: TRBJ1-1
cdr3_length: 11
v_call: TRBV6-6
cdr3_aa: CASLGGTEAFF

j_call: TRBJ2-1
cdr3_length: 14
v_call: TRBV18
cdr3_aa: CASSPWTSDNEQFF

j_call: TRBJ2-2
cdr3_length: 14
v_call: TRBV19
cdr3_aa: CASSIWQGTGELFF

j_call: TRBJ1-1
cdr3_length: 15
v_call: TRBV13
cdr3_aa: CASSPVGWGHTEAFF

j_call: TRBJ2-1
cdr3_length: 15
v_call: TRBV15
cdr3_aa: CATSPRGDTFNEQFF

j_call: TRBJ1-1
cdr3_length: 16
v_call: TRBV29-1
cdr3_aa: CSVEGEVNRANTEAFF

j_call: TRBJ2-7
cdr3_length: 16
v_call: TRBV4-2
cdr3_aa: CASSQDKGLAGYEQYF

j_call: TRBJ1-1
cdr3_length: 16
v_call: TRBV20-1
cdr3_aa: CSARDLGRGGFTEAFF

j_call: TRBJ1-1
cdr3_length: 13
v_call: TRBV5-1
cdr3_aa: CASSLTGGIEAFF

j_call: TRBJ2-6
cdr3_length: 16
v_call: TRBV6-5
cdr3_aa: CASSFRGGPGANVLTF

j_call: TRBJ1-1
cdr3_length: 12
v_call: TRBV13
cdr3_aa: CASSIQDTEAFF

j_call: TRBJ2-1
cdr3_length: 15
v_call: TRBV29-1
cdr3_aa: CSVRGGAYSYNEQFF

j_call: TRBJ2-7
cdr3_length: 11
v_call: TRBV29-1
cdr3_aa: CSAHRDHEQYF

j_call: TRBJ1-1
cdr3_length: 13
v_call: TRBV4-1
cdr3_aa: CASSQDVVPEAFF